These 16 T cell receptor beta chains share one sample of origin, sequenced in a study of T cells expressing NK-cell markers. TCRdb reprocessed the 5' RACE reads and keeps a single row for each CDR3 protein, giving no DNA. This sample lists fewer than 400,000 distinct CDR3 sequences; its ten largest clones have around 10%. Sequencing was performed on blood T cells: a sorted CD56 or NKG2C T cell subset, CD4+ or CD8+ T cells, or bulk PBMC T cells (not recorded which). These receptors came from a woman between 45 and 60 years old in good health.

This chain connects TRBV2 to TRBJ2-3; as DNA is missing, the TRBD1 call by TCRdb cannot be tested. Germline V gene lookup returns CDR1 SNHLY and CDR2 FYNNEI. CDR3 length equals 19 residues. The CDR3 spells CASSGWSSPGQGGADTQYF.

The V and J genes are TRBV5-5 and TRBJ2-5; TCRdb lists TRBD2, though no DNA is available to test this call. The CDR3 loop spans 16 amino acids. Germline V gene sequence: CDR1 SGHKS, CDR2 YYEKEE (reference sequence). CDR3 sequence reads: CASSLARGRLSETQYF.

The chain carries TRBV5-1 and TRBJ1-1; the D gene TCRdb calls, TRBD1, cannot be checked with no DNA. CDR1 is SGHRS, CDR2 YFSETQ, per germline. The CDR3 runs 12 residues. CDR3 sequence reads: CASSPGGTEAFF.

This CDR3 reads CASSLGTATTQETQYF. The chain employs TRBV5-1 and TRBJ2-5; without DNA, the TCRdb call of TRBD1 cannot be checked. The CDR3 is 16 amino acids. From germline, CDR1 is SGHRS and CDR2 YFSETQ.

V is TRBV10-3 and J is TRBJ2-2; TCRdb proposes TRBD2, but this gene call is untestable without DNA. The CDR3 length is 15 residues. Germline V lookup: CDR1 ENHRY, CDR2 SYGVKD. The CDR3 loop reads CAITGRAVNTGELFF.

V usage is TRBV18 and J usage is TRBJ2-2. Germline assignment: CDR1 KGHSH and CDR2 LQKENI. The CDR3 consists of 15 residues. CDR3 region: CASSPIPANTGELFF.

This chain joins TRBV5-1 and TRBJ2-1; TCRdb gives TRBD2 as the D gene, but with no DNA this cannot be confirmed. The CDR3 is 17 amino acids. Germline CDR1 is SGHRS and CDR2 is YFSETQ. This CDR3 reads CASSLRAGTSRANEQFF.

The V gene is TRBV10-3, the J gene TRBJ2-7; without DNA, the TCRdb call of TRBD2 cannot be checked. CDR1 and CDR2 from the germline V gene are ENHRY and SYGVKD. CDR3 length: 15 amino acids. The CDR3: CAISDPWTLPYEQYF.

The rearrangement links TRBV10-3 to TRBJ2-6. This CDR3 region has 14 residues. Per the germline V gene, CDR1 is ENHRY and CDR2 is SYGVKD. CDR3 residues: CAITSPSGANVLTF.

The CDR3 spells CSGRTGGPKQPQHF. The J gene is TRBJ1-5, the V gene TRBV20-1; TCRdb indicates TRBD1, and absent DNA this call remains unverified. Germline CDR1 is DFQATT and CDR2 is SNEGSKA (reference sequence). The CDR3 length is 14 residues.

The chain uses TRBV20-1 and TRBJ2-5; with no DNA, the TCRdb D assignment of TRBD2 cannot be verified. Germline CDR1 reads DFQATT; CDR2 reads SNEGSKA (reference sequence). The CDR3 totals 12 residues. This chain's CDR3 is CSAASGLKTQYF.

This chain uses TRBV5-1 with TRBJ1-1. This CDR3 region has 15 residues. Germline CDR1 and CDR2: SGHRS and YFSETQ. The CDR3 protein is CASNIRSNQNTEAFF.

The V call is TRBV12-3 or TRBV12-4, the J call TRBJ1-6; the TRBD1 assignment by TCRdb is unverifiable without DNA. CDR3 length: 15 residues. This CDR3 is CASSGDRVTNSPLHF.

The rearrangement joins TRBV5-4 to TRBJ2-1; TCRdb designates TRBD2, a call that cannot be tested without DNA. The V gene's germline CDR1 is SGHNT and CDR2 YYREEE (reference sequence). The CDR3 loop spans 19 amino acids. The chain's CDR3 is CASSFPGLEGLLSYNEQFF.

The gene calls are TRBV12-3 or TRBV12-4 and TRBJ1-6; TCRdb gives TRBD1 as the D gene, but with no DNA this cannot be confirmed. The CDR3 has 14 amino acids. The CDR3 reads CASTKTGSNSPLHF.

The rearrangement links TRBV12-3 or TRBV12-4 to TRBJ2-3; the TCRdb call, TRBD2, lacks DNA for checking. This CDR3 region has 15 residues. CDR3 amino acids: CASSFGREKRDTQYF.